These 13 T cell receptor beta chains were sequenced from one sample in a study of T cell responses to AZD1222 COVID-19 vaccine. This table comes from immunoSEQ multiplex PCR, and its TCRdb copy is limited to in-frame clones, with some not included. This repertoire shows 100,000 to 150,000 clones, roughly 91% found once; its top ten account for 4.4%. The sample was peripheral blood, taken on day 0 of MenACWY control vaccination. These TCRs come from an adult in good health.

V gene TRBV19 combines with J gene TRBJ2-1, with D perhaps matching TRBD1 (6 bases). The CDR3 has 13 residues. V was clipped by 3 bases and J by 7 bases, with 10 bases between them. CDR1 is LNHDA, CDR2 SQIVND, per germline (reference sequence). The CDR3 DNA sequence: TGTGCCAGTAGTATTCCAGGGGTGAATGAGCAGTTCTTC. This gives the protein CASSIPGVNEQFF.

This chain links TRBV28 with TRBJ2-1; TRBD2 matches at 7 bases. CDR1 and CDR2 (germline): MDHEN, SYDVKM. The CDR3 has 16 residues. The V segment lost 4 bases and the J segment 2 bases; nucleotides outside the gene matches: 8. The CDR3 protein is CASSSGAGVTYNEQFF. The CDR3 bases are TGTGCCAGCAGTTCTGGGGCGGGAGTCACCTACAATGAGCAGTTCTTC.

The chain has TRBV28 and TRBJ2-2, with 7 bases that match TRBD2. Trimming removed 2 bases from V and 4 bases from J; junction bases left unmatched: 1. Looked up from germline, CDR1 is MDHEN and CDR2 is SYDVKM. The CDR3 loop spans 14 amino acids. CDR3 sequence reads: CASSLGGGTGELFF. The CDR3 nucleotides read TGTGCCAGCAGTTTAGGCGGGGGCACCGGGGAGCTGTTTTTT. The full variable domain, with the rest looked up from reference TRBV28 and TRBJ2-2, is DVKVTQSSRYLVKRTGEKVFLECVQDMDHENMFWYRQDPGLGLRLIYFSYDVKMKEKGDIPEGYSVSREKKERFSLILESASTNQTSMYLCASSLGGGTGELFFGEGSRLTVL.

The CDR3 here is CASSPGGSNQPQHF. The CDR3 region has the DNA TGTGCCAGCAGTCCAGGGGGTAGCAATCAGCCCCAGCATTTT. The chain recombines TRBV27 with TRBJ1-5; 7 bases line up with TRBD1. Germline V gene lookup returns CDR1 MNHEY and CDR2 SMNVEV (reference sequence). This CDR3 region has 14 residues. The V and J ends lost 5 bases and 0 bases, in that order; junction bases with no gene match: 1.

This chain links TRBV7-9 with TRBJ1-2; D gene ambiguous. Germline CDR1 reads SEHNR; CDR2 reads FQNEAQ (reference sequence). Trimming took off 5 bases at V and 3 bases at J, with 22 bases between the two ends. CDR3 length equals 17 residues. In DNA, the CDR3 is TGTGCCAGCAGCCCAACGAGAGGTTATCCCGGTGACTATGGCTACACCTTC. Translating gives CASSPTRGYPGDYGYTF.

This chain joins TRBV6-4 and TRBJ1-1; D is unclear. The germline V gene has CDR1 MRHNA and CDR2 SNTAGT. CDR3 length: 12 amino acids. Trimming shortened V by 1 base and J by 2 bases, and 2 bases separated the two germline ends. This chain's CDR3 is CASSDLNTEAFF. The CDR3, as DNA: TGTGCCAGCAGTGACTTAAACACTGAAGCTTTCTTT.

This rearrangement joins TRBV7-9 to TRBJ2-2; D might be TRBD1 (6 bases). Trimming took 3 bases from V and 1 from J, leaving 12 bases between them. This CDR3 comprises 16 residues. Germline V gives CDR1 SEHNR, CDR2 FQNEAQ (reference sequence). CDR3 sequence (DNA): TGTGCCAGCAGCTTCCCGGGACATCAGAACACCGGGGAGCTGTTTTTT. Encoded protein: CASSFPGHQNTGELFF.

V usage is TRBV10-3 and J usage is TRBJ2-3; D perhaps matches TRBD2 (6 bases). Germline-derived CDR1 and CDR2 are ENHRY and SYGVKD. The ends were cut back, 8 bases at V and 6 bases at J, with 18 bases in the middle. The CDR3 has 14 residues. CDR3 loop: CAIGIGGIGDTQYF. The CDR3 DNA follows: TGTGCCATCGGGATTGGCGGGATTGGCGATACGCAGTATTTT.

This clone appeared a few times. This rearrangement joins TRBV2 to TRBJ2-3; D is undetermined. The CDR3 totals 14 residues. V lost 5 bases and J 4 bases, leaving 13 bases between the germline ends. CDR1 and CDR2 from the germline V gene are SNHLY and FYNNEI. The CDR3 region has the DNA TGTGCCAGCAGTTGGACGAGTACCGCAGATACGCAGTATTTT. Protein: CASSWTSTADTQYF.

The V and J genes are TRBV7-9 and TRBJ2-7, with D perhaps matching TRBD2 (5 bases). CDR3 size: 16 residues. The V gene lost 2 bases and the J gene lost 0 bases, with 14 bases spanning the gap. Germline assignment: CDR1 SEHNR and CDR2 FQNEAQ (reference sequence). Here the CDR3 DNA reads TGTGCCAGCAGCTTATTTACCGGGATTTACTCCTACGAGCAGTACTTC. Protein product: CASSLFTGIYSYEQYF.

V gene TRBV7-2 combines with J gene TRBJ1-6; D not resolved. The V gene's germline CDR1 is SGHTA and CDR2 FQGNSA. The V and J ends lost 1 base and 7 bases respectively, with 2 bases between them. The CDR3 contains 12 residues. In nucleotides, the CDR3 is TGTGCCAGCAGCTTAGGGAATTCACCCCTCCACTTT. Amino acid sequence: CASSLGNSPLHF.

This clone was detected only once. The chain links TRBV19 to TRBJ2-5; TRBD1 matches 8 bases. The ends lost 4 bases at V and 4 bases at J; junction bases unmatched: 8. The length of the CDR3 is 15 residues. Germline V gene sequence: CDR1 LNHDA, CDR2 SQIVND (reference sequence). The CDR3 sequence is CASSTGQGLVETQYF. The CDR3 DNA sequence: TGTGCCAGTAGTACTGGACAGGGTTTGGTAGAGACCCAGTACTTC.

The V call is TRBV19, the J call TRBJ2-3; a possible D gene is TRBD1 (6 bases). Germline assignment: CDR1 LNHDA and CDR2 SQIVND (reference sequence). Deletions cut 0 bases from V and 5 bases from J, with 9 bases between. The CDR3 length is 14 residues. CDR3 amino acids: CASSIEGQLDTQYF. CDR3 nucleotides: TGTGCCAGTAGTATAGAAGGACAGCTAGATACGCAGTATTTT.